This TCR beta chain was obtained from a study of T cell responses to AZD1222 COVID-19 vaccine. Study observations and caveats: There were repertoire samples only from the period after the peak T cell response.

Measured with immunoSEQ multiplex PCR; TCRdb has only the in-frame clones, and not every one. The repertoire holds 65,000 to 80,000 clones, with 92% as singletons. The V end was cut by 5 bases, the J end by 5 bases, with 19 bases between. This CDR3 is 15 amino acids long. Germline-derived CDR1 and CDR2 are KGHSH and LQKENI. The count of this clone is one. Antigen specificity is unknown. The sample here was peripheral blood, taken on day 0 of MenACWY control vaccination. The sequence derives from an adult in good health. The chain carries TRBV18 and TRBJ2-7, with D unclear. The CDR3 DNA sequence: TGTGCCAGCTCAACCCGGCAGGTGGCGTCCAACGAGCAGTACTTC. This encodes CASSTRQVASNEQYF.